These T cell receptor beta chains were read from a single sample in a study of cytomegalovirus exposure and HLA in healthy donors. Clones were read by immunoSEQ multiplex PCR, and TCRdb kept only the in-frame ones, dropping some. Of over 150,000 clones in the sample, 82% were seen once. Sequenced input: PBMCs. All receptors derive from a girl aged 10-17 years in good health and CMV-seropositive. Both conserved end residues are part of each CDR3. The D gene is left open where the match is weak. Only some rows state a clone size, as once, few, many or a class for expanded clones.

CDR3nt	CDR3aa	d_gene	v_gene	abundance	j_gene
TGTGCCAGCAGTTTGGGTCGGGGGTTTCGAAACACCATATATTTT	CASSLGRGFRNTIYF	NA	TRBV28	NA	TRBJ1-3
TGTGCCAGCAGCTTGGCGGGGGAGAGGGATACGCAGTATTTT	CASSLAGERDTQYF	NA	TRBV5-5	NA	TRBJ2-3
TGTGCCAGCAGCTTAGGGCCAGGGGGAACCTACGAGCAGTACTTC	CASSLGPGGTYEQYF	TRBD1	TRBV13	NA	TRBJ2-7
TGTGCCAGCAGAGTACAGGGGGGGACTGAAGCTTTCTTT	CASRVQGGTEAFF	TRBD1	TRBV27	NA	TRBJ1-1
TGTGCCAGCAGTCCGGACTTCCCCCAAACATGGGCTTTCTTT	CASSPDFPQTWAFF	NA	TRBV6-5	NA	TRBJ1-1
TGTGCCAGCAGCGTAGCTAGGGAGACTAGCGGGAGCAATGAGCAGTTCTTC	CASSVARETSGSNEQFF	TRBD2	TRBV9	NA	TRBJ2-1
TGCGCCAGCAGTGAAGGGAGGTTCCCCACAGATACGCAGTATTTT	CASSEGRFPTDTQYF	NA	TRBV10-1	once	TRBJ2-3
TGCGCCAGCCGCCCGGCGGCCGATCAGCCCCAGCATTTT	CASRPAADQPQHF	NA	TRBV5-1	NA	TRBJ1-5
TGTGCCAGCAGCAAAGGGACTAGCGGGAGCTCCTACAATGAGCAGTTCTTC	CASSKGTSGSSYNEQFF	NA	TRBV21-1	NA	TRBJ2-1
TGCAGTGCTAGAGGGGGCGATGAGCAGTTCTTC	CSARGGDEQFF	NA	TRBV20-1	NA	TRBJ2-1
TGCGCCAGCAGCTTGGTACAGGGGGTAGGCTACACCTTC	CASSLVQGVGYTF	TRBD1	TRBV5-1	NA	TRBJ1-2
TGTGCCAGCAGCTTAGTTCCCACCTTCCGGGGATCTGAGCAGTTCTTC	CASSLVPTFRGSEQFF	NA	TRBV11-2	NA	TRBJ2-1
TGTGCCACCAATAGGGGACTAGCGGGAGGGCTCTCCTACAATGAGCAGTTCTTC	CATNRGLAGGLSYNEQFF	TRBD2	TRBV14	NA	TRBJ2-1
TGCGCCAGCAGGAAGGGACAGACTAATGAAAAACTGTTTTTT	CASRKGQTNEKLFF	TRBD1	TRBV5-1	NA	TRBJ1-4
TGCGCCAGCAGCACGGGACTAGTGGTAGGAGAGACCCAGTACTTC	CASSTGLVVGETQYF	TRBD2	TRBV5-1	NA	TRBJ2-5
TGTGCCAGCAGCAATGAAAGGGGGGGCCGGCCTAATGAGCAGTTCTTC	CASSNERGGRPNEQFF	NA	TRBV9	few	TRBJ2-1